A single sample is the source of the 23 T cell receptor beta chains below, sequenced in a study of molecular identifiers for immune sequencing clone quantification. TCRdb redid the calling of the PCR reads with MiXCR, one entry per CDR3 protein. This sample carries about 320,000 distinct CDR3 sequences, about 21% of them seen once, and the ten largest clones take approximately 0.8%. Material: naive CD8+ T cells from blood, with Jurkat cell RNA spiked in. The subset is: FACS-sorted CD8+CD4-CCR7+CD45RA+ naive T cells. These receptors came from a human donor in good health. Some libraries in this study had Jurkat cell RNA spiked in.

This clonotype was recorded many times. V gene TRBV7-9 combines with J gene TRBJ1-3; TRBD1 matches at 8 bases. V was pared by 5 bases and J by 12 bases, with 6 bases of the junction left unmatched. This CDR3 has 12 amino acids. Germline V gives CDR1 SEHNR, CDR2 FQNEAQ (reference sequence). The CDR3 sequence: CASSPLTGVIYF. CDR3 bases: TGTGCCAGCAGCCCCTTGACAGGGGTCATATATTTT.

For this clonotype: One end of the junction varies from germline; a read error may be responsible. The CDR3 coding sequence is TGTGCCTGGAGCAGCACAAGCGCTGGGGCCAACGTCCTGATTTTC. Translated: CAWSSTSAGANVLIF. J is TRBJ2-6 and V is TRBV30, with a weak D call TRBD1 (5 bases). This CDR3 comprises 15 residues. Per germline, CDR1 GTSNPN and CDR2 SVGIG (reference sequence). The full variable domain, with the rest looked up from reference TRBV30 and TRBJ2-6, is SQTIHQWPATLVQPVGSPLSLECTVEGTSNPNLYWYRQAAGRGLQLLFYSVGIGQISSEVPQNLSASRPQDRQFILSSKKLLLSDSGFYLCAWSSTSAGANVLIFGAGSRLTVL.

The table lists this clonotype with many counts. The chain is built from TRBV14 and TRBJ2-1; D tentatively reads TRBD1 or TRBD2 (5 bases each). Germline CDR1 reads SGHDN; CDR2 reads FVKESK. V lost 5 bases and J lost 3, with 8 bases in between. CDR3 length: 13 residues. The CDR3 sequence: CASSRDLYNEQFF. CDR3 nucleotides: TGTGCCAGCAGCAGGGACCTCTACAATGAGCAGTTCTTC.

The chain employs TRBV3-2 and TRBJ2-7; TRBD2, the D gene given by the table, was not confirmed from the DNA. TRBV3-2 corresponds to a pseudogene. The CDR3 length is 18 residues. The DNA for the CDR3 is TGTGCCAGCAGCCATCTAATCCGGGACTTAAGGTGGGGTGGGGAGCAGTACTTC. Its protein is CASSHLIRDLRWGGEQYF.

On this clonotype: One end of the junction does not line up with germline, which may come from a read error. The genes are TRBV29-1 and TRBJ2-3; TRBD2 agrees at 7 bases. Germline V gene sequence: CDR1 SQVTM, CDR2 ANQGSEA. The CDR3 runs to 17 residues. CDR3 sequence reads: CSVCPRSGGRGTGTQYF. CDR3 coding DNA: TGCAGCGTTTGCCCCCGGTCTGGCGGGAGAGGCACAGGTACGCAGTATTTT.

Comments on this clonotype: A much larger clone lies one base from this, so it may be a read error. This sequence joins TRBV7-9 and TRBJ2-2, with D unclear. The V and J ends lost 4 bases and 3 bases respectively, with 15 bases between them. CDR3 length: 16 amino acids. Germline V CDR1 and CDR2: SEHNR, FQNEAQ (reference sequence). The CDR3 bases are TGTGCCAGCAGCTCCCCGGACCGCGGATACACCGGGGAGCTGTTTTTT. Protein product: CASSSPDRGYTGELFF.

This clonotype was seen a few times. The rearrangement links TRBV11-3 to TRBJ2-1; 8 bases agree with TRBD2. Per germline, CDR1 SGHNT and CDR2 YENEEA. V was clipped by 5 bases and J by 0 bases; unmatched bases: 3. This CDR3 has 15 residues. CDR3 nucleotides: TGTGCCAGCAGCCAGAGCGGGAGCTCCTACAATGAGCAGTTCTTC. As protein: CASSQSGSSYNEQFF.

This clonotype was recorded many times. V usage is TRBV28 and J usage is TRBJ1-2; no clear D. Per germline, CDR1 MDHEN and CDR2 SYDVKM. With 8 bases removed from V and 0 bases from J, the gap between germline ends came to 13 bases. This CDR3 comprises 14 residues. CDR3 sequence reads: CASGIHRANYGYTF. In DNA form, the CDR3 reads TGTGCCAGCGGAATTCACAGAGCTAACTATGGCTACACCTTC.

This clonotype was seen many times. This chain joins TRBV7-9 and TRBJ2-5; D may correspond to TRBD1 or TRBD2 (5 bases each). Trimming stripped 3 bases from V and 4 bases from J, with 15 bases between. The CDR3 is made up of 15 amino acids. Germline CDR1 reads SEHNR; CDR2 reads FQNEAQ (reference sequence). CDR3 sequence reads: CASSFSGLGGETQYF. Written as DNA, the CDR3 is TGTGCCAGCAGCTTTTCTGGACTTGGGGGAGAGACCCAGTACTTC.

This clonotype has just a few counts. The chain joins TRBV9 to TRBJ2-3; D remains unclear. The CDR3 is made up of 14 amino acids. V lost 0 bases and J 2 bases, leaving 7 bases between the germline ends. Looked up from germline, CDR1 is SGDLS and CDR2 is YYNGEE. CDR3 bases: TGTGCCAGCAGCGTAGGATTGATCACAGATACGCAGTATTTT. Protein product: CASSVGLITDTQYF. Supplemented by reference TRBV9 and TRBJ2-3, the full variable domain reads DSGVTQTPKHLITATGQRVTLRCSPRSGDLSVYWYQQSLDQGLQFLIQYYNGEERAKGNILERFSAQQFPDLHSELNLSSLELGDSALYFCASSVGLITDTQYFGPGTRLTVL.

This clonotype appeared a few times. The V and J genes are TRBV12-3 or TRBV12-4 and TRBJ2-7; D is possibly TRBD2 (6 bases). Trimming cost V 3 bases and J 6 bases, with 18 bases left between them. There are 15 residues in the CDR3. The CDR3 coding sequence is TGTGCCAGCAGTTTCTTCGGGGGTAGTGGCGGCGAGCAGTACTTC. It encodes CASSFFGGSGGEQYF.

This clonotype has a count of ten or more. This CDR3 reads CASSRETSGFYEQYF. In nucleotides, the CDR3 is TGTGCCAGCAGCCGAGAAACTAGCGGCTTCTACGAGCAGTACTTC. The chain joins TRBV7-2 to TRBJ2-7, with TRBD2 identical over 8 bases. CDR3 length equals 15 residues. Per the germline V gene, CDR1 is SGHTA and CDR2 is FQGNSA. With V trimmed by 5 bases and J by 3 bases, 9 bases remained unmatched.

This clonotype was counted ten times or more. This sequence joins TRBV6-2 or TRBV6-3 and TRBJ1-5; no clear D. V lost 2 bases and J 6 bases, leaving 8 bases between the germline ends. This CDR3 is built from 13 residues. Germline V CDR1 and CDR2: MNHEY, SVGEGT. The CDR3 sequence is CASSYPGFQPQHF. Written as DNA, the CDR3 is TGTGCCAGCAGTTACCCGGGGTTTCAGCCCCAGCATTTT.

Many counts were recorded for this clonotype. The chain uses TRBV10-3 and TRBJ2-7, with D hard to call. V lost 0 bases to trimming and J lost 3 bases, with 9 bases between them. In germline, CDR1 is ENHRY, CDR2 SYGVKD. This CDR3 has 14 residues. Written as DNA, the CDR3 is TGTGCCATCAGTGAGTCCGTCTACAACTACGAGCAGTACTTC. Translation: CAISESVYNYEQYF.

This clonotype has at least ten counts. This rearrangement joins TRBV12-3 or TRBV12-4 to TRBJ1-5, with D uncertain. The CDR3 is 15 amino acids. V lost 5 bases to trimming and J lost 0 bases, with 11 bases between them. CDR3 sequence (DNA): TGTGCCAGCAGTGCGACTGGGGATAGCAATCAGCCCCAGCATTTT. Its protein product is CASSATGDSNQPQHF.

This clonotype was recorded many times. The V and J genes are TRBV6-5 and TRBJ2-3; D possibly matches TRBD1 or TRBD2 (6 bases each). The CDR3 runs to 15 residues. The V gene lost 2 bases and the J gene lost 4 bases, with 13 bases spanning the gap. The germline V gene encodes CDR1 MNHEY and CDR2 SVGAGI. DNA of the CDR3: TGTGCCAGCAGTTACGGAGGGGGGAGGCCAGATACGCAGTATTTT. This sequence encodes CASSYGGGRPDTQYF.

In its sample, this clonotype was seen a few times. This sequence may be a read error, since a much larger clone differs from it by one base. The J gene is TRBJ2-3, the V gene TRBV30, with D maybe TRBD1 (6 bases). This CDR3 has 13 residues. The germline V gene encodes CDR1 GTSNPN and CDR2 SVGIG (reference sequence). For the CDR3, the DNA is TGTGCCTGGGGTGTAGCAGGGGCCGATACGCAGTATTTT. Translating it yields CAWGVAGADTQYF.

Note on this clonotype: A much bigger clone sits one base away, suggesting this may be a read error. The gene calls are TRBV19 and TRBJ1-1; weak D call: TRBD1 (5 bases). CDR3 length equals 13 residues. Trimming took 3 bases from V and 14 from J, leaving 19 bases between them. Germline loops: CDR1 LNHDA, CDR2 SQIVND (reference sequence). CDR3 loop: CASSMDMGSLDFF. In DNA form, the CDR3 reads TGTGCCAGTAGTATGGACATGGGATCTTTGGACTTCTTT.

The table lists this clonotype with many counts. This chain links TRBV28 with TRBJ1-5; D remains unclear. Trimming cost V 5 bases and J 6 bases, with 17 bases left between them. The germline gives CDR1 MDHEN, CDR2 SYDVKM. This CDR3 has 15 amino acids. This CDR3 reads CASSNLGSIAQPQHF. CDR3 nucleotide sequence: TGTGCCAGCAGTAACTTAGGGAGTATAGCTCAGCCCCAGCATTTT.

J is TRBJ2-7 and V is TRBV27, with D hard to call. Per the germline V gene, CDR1 is MNHEY and CDR2 is SMNVEV (reference sequence). Trimming took 8 bases from V and 4 from J, leaving 9 bases between them. This CDR3 has 11 amino acids. The CDR3 protein is CASRLGYEQYF. CDR3 sequence (DNA): TGTGCCAGCCGACTCGGTTACGAGCAGTACTTC.

This clonotype appeared many times. J is TRBJ1-5 and V is TRBV6-5, with D maybe TRBD1 (6 bases). Germline V lookup: CDR1 MNHEY, CDR2 SVGAGI. Between the trimmed V and J ends, which lost 5 bases and 1 base, there was a span of 12 bases. The CDR3 consists of 15 residues. CDR3 residues: CASSQTGSSNQPQHF. The CDR3 DNA follows: TGTGCCAGCAGTCAGACAGGTTCGAGCAATCAGCCCCAGCATTTT.

This clonotype was seen a few times. This chain uses TRBV19 with TRBJ1-5; no clear D. V gave up 4 bases and J gave up 4 bases, with 8 bases separating them. The CDR3 is 13 residues long. CDR1 is LNHDA, CDR2 SQIVND, per germline (reference sequence). The CDR3: CASSTGFNQPQHF. The CDR3 DNA is TGTGCCAGTAGTACGGGGTTTAATCAGCCCCAGCATTTT.

On this clonotype: Likely a read error: the CDR3 ends without its conserved phenylalanine or tryptophan. V usage is TRBV27 and J usage is TRBJ2-7, with 8 bases fitting TRBD2. This CDR3 has 14 amino acids. The germline V gene has CDR1 MNHEY and CDR2 SMNVEV (reference sequence). The J segment lost 2 bases and the V segment lost 5 bases, leaving 5 bases of the junction unmatched. CDR3: CASSVAGNAYEQYL. The CDR3 nucleotides are TGTGCCAGCAGTGTAGCGGGAAATGCCTACGAGCAGTACCTC.